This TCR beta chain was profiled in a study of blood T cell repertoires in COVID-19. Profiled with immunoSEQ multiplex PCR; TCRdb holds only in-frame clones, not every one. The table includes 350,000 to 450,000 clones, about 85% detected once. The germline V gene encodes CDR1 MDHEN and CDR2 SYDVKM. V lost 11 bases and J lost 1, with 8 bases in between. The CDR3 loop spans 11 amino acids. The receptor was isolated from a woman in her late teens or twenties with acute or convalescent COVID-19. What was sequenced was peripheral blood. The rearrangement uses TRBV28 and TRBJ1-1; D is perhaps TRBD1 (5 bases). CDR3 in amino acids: CAGRGNTEAFF. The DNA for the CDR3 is TGTGCCGGTAGGGGGAACACTGAAGCTTTCTTT.